This T cell receptor (beta chain) was observed in a study of T cell responses to AZD1222 COVID-19 vaccine. Pooled samples include second doses given at about 4 or 12 weeks. As to this clone: Its antigen is not known.

Study-wide results and limits: Clonal diversity was possibly underestimated, and the donors were mostly white British, with more females. Repertoires were obtained only post-peak T cell response.

V gave up 6 bases and J gave up 0 bases; unmatched junction bases: 7. This CDR3 has 16 residues. Looked up from germline, CDR1 is PRHDT and CDR2 is FYEKMQ (reference sequence). Using immunoSEQ multiplex PCR, the repertoire was profiled, and TCRdb retains in-frame clones only, with some absent. The sample carries fewer than 200,000 clones, roughly nine tenths recorded once. The rearrangement links TRBV13 to TRBJ2-4; 8 bases agree with TRBD1. This specimen consisted of peripheral blood, obtained 28 days after the second AZD1222 dose. The TCR was taken from an adult who received the AZD1222 COVID-19 vaccine. The CDR3 loop reads CASRKNRGRAKNIQYF. The CDR3 DNA follows: TGTGCCAGCAGAAAGAACAGGGGGAGAGCCAAAAACATTCAGTACTTC. The variable domain in full, with the rest retrieved from reference TRBV13 and TRBJ2-4, is AAGVIQSPRHLIKEKRETATLKCYPIPRHDTVYWYQQGPGQDPQFLISFYEKMQSDKGSIPDRFSAQQFSDYHSELNMSSLELGDSALYFCASRKNRGRAKNIQYFGAGTRLSVL.